Detailed here is one T cell receptor (beta chain). Its specificity is unknown. These data originate in a study of healthy donors' naive CD4 and CD8 T cells. Study findings and constraints: A reported CD4+/CD8+ bias affected most V and J genes in naive cells. Alpha and beta chains were sequenced in bulk without pairing.

A linear amplification protocol produced the TCR libraries from 450 to 500 ng of total RNA. TCRdb recomputed calls from the reads with MiXCR, one row per CDR3 protein. The profile covers 150,000 to 200,000 distinct CDR3 sequences, with 65% to 80% appearing a single time and roughly 2.4% taken by the ten largest. Germline V gene data show CDR1 as LNHDA and CDR2 as SQIVND (reference sequence). Trimming pared 3 bases from V and 2 bases from J, leaving 12 bases between. This CDR3 is 15 amino acids long. Naive T cells were sorted: CD4+CD8-CD45RO-CD45RA+ for CD4+, CD8+CD4-CD45RA+CD27bright for CD8+. Sequencing input: naive CD4+ and CD8+ T cells sorted from blood, pooled from several donors. The gene calls are TRBV19 and TRBJ2-3, with D possibly TRBD2 on 5 matching bases. The sequence came from a pool of human donors in good health; the sample pools cells from several healthy donors. CDR3 nucleotides: TGTGCCAGTAGTATGGGAGCCCTTTCCACAGATACGCAGTATTTT. It translates to CASSMGALSTDTQYF.